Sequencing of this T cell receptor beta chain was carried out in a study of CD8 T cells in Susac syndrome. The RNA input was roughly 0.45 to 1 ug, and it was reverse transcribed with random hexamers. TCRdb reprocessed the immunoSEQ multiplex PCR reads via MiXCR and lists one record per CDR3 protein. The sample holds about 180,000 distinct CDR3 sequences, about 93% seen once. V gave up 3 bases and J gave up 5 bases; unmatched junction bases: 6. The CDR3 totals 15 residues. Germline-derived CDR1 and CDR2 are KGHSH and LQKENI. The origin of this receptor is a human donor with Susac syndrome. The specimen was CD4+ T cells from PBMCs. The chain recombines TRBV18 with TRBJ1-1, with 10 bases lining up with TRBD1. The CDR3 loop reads CASSPGTGVGTEAFF. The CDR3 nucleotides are TGTGCCAGCTCACCGGGGACAGGGGTTGGTACTGAAGCTTTCTTT. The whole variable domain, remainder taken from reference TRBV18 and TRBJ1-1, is NAGVMQNPRHLVRRRGQEARLRCSPMKGHSHVYWYRQLPEEGLKFMVYLQKENIIDESGMPKERFSAEFPKEGPSILRIQQVVRGDSAAYFCASSPGTGVGTEAFFGQGTRLTVV.